These 27 T cell receptor beta chains originate from one sample sequenced in a study of beta chain features in type 1 diabetes. Points from the study as a whole: Researchers report that Type 1 diabetes patients had moderately but significantly shorter TCRB CDR3s across all four CD4+ subsets.

Expressed TCRB transcripts were sequenced because the entire RNA isolate underwent reverse transcription. Profiling relied on immunoSEQ multiplex PCR, and the TCRdb table lists in-frame clones only, not all of them. Here the sample spans some 160,000 clones, 6.5% to 10% being singletons. For these TCRs, the target antigens are not known. The sequencing sample was made of central memory CD4+ T cells from blood. These TCRs come from a woman between 18 and 29 years old with type 1 diabetes.

The rearrangement links TRBV18 to TRBJ2-3, with D unclear. CDR3 size: 13 residues. Germline CDR1 reads KGHSH; CDR2 reads LQKENI. V shed 3 bases and J shed 2 bases, with 6 bases lying between them. The CDR3 bases are TGTGCCAGCTCACCTGAGAACACAGATACGCAGTATTTT. As protein: CASSPENTDTQYF.

The chain carries TRBV11-1 and TRBJ2-7, with 8 bases aligning to TRBD2. V dropped 3 bases and J dropped 2; count of bases not matched to a gene: 3. Looked up from germline, CDR1 is SGHAT and CDR2 is FQDESV (reference sequence). CDR3 size: 14 residues. The CDR3 reads CASSLLAGPYEQYF. CDR3 sequence (DNA): TGTGCCAGCAGCTTGCTAGCGGGCCCCTACGAGCAGTACTTC.

This clone came up a few times. The chain carries TRBV7-9 and TRBJ2-3; 8 positions agree with TRBD1. This CDR3 has 16 amino acids. Trimming removed 1 base from V and 6 bases from J; junction bases left unmatched: 9. Germline CDR1 SEHNR, CDR2 FQNEAQ (reference sequence). CDR3 residues: CASSLVGQGGRDTQYF. The CDR3, as DNA: TGTGCCAGCAGCTTAGTAGGACAGGGTGGAAGGGATACGCAGTATTTT. Filled out from reference TRBV7-9 and TRBJ2-3, the complete variable domain reads DTGVSQNPRHKITKRGQNVTFRCDPISEHNRLYWYRQTLGQGPEFLTYFQNEAQLEKSRLLSDRFSAERPKGSFSTLEIQRTEQGDSAMYLCASSLVGQGGRDTQYFGPGTRLTVL.

V usage is TRBV7-2 and J usage is TRBJ1-3; D not certain. CDR1 SGHTA and CDR2 FQGNSA come from the germline V gene. V lost 5 bases and J lost 4, with 9 bases in between. The CDR3 spans 13 residues. CDR3: CASSPLVGNTIYF. The CDR3 DNA sequence: TGTGCCAGCAGCCCCCTCGTCGGAAACACCATATATTTT.

The gene calls are TRBV6-6 and TRBJ2-5; 7 positions agree with TRBD2. Germline assignment: CDR1 MNHNY and CDR2 SVGAGI (reference sequence). V shed 4 bases, J shed 2 bases, and the junction held 10 bases outside the gene matches. The CDR3 is 16 residues long. DNA of the CDR3: TGTGCCAGCAGTTCGGGTAGGGCTAGCGGACAAGAGACCCAGTACTTC. Amino acids: CASSSGRASGQETQYF.

This clone was counted ten times or more. This rearrangement joins TRBV5-1 to TRBJ2-7, with 8 nucleotides matching TRBD1. The CDR3 extends over 13 amino acids. Trimming took 3 bases from V and 7 from J; bases not matched to a gene: 6. The germline V gene has CDR1 SGHRS and CDR2 YFSETQ. In DNA, the CDR3 is TGCGCCAGCAGCTCAGGACAGGGCGGGGAGCAGTACTTC. Protein sequence: CASSSGQGGEQYF. The complete variable domain, with remaining parts taken from reference TRBV5-1 and TRBJ2-7, reads KAGVTQTPRYLIKTRGQQVTLSCSPISGHRSVSWYQQTPGQGLQFLFEYFSETQRNKGNFPGRFSGRQFSNSRSEMNVSTLELGDSALYLCASSSGQGGEQYFGPGTRLTVT.

The chain employs TRBV7-2 and TRBJ2-5; no reliable D call. Germline V lookup: CDR1 SGHTA, CDR2 FQGNSA. The CDR3 is made up of 12 amino acids. The V end lost 5 bases, the J end lost 5 bases, and 9 bases lay between the germline ends. CDR3 loop: CASSPDLETQYF. The CDR3 coding sequence is TGTGCCAGCAGCCCAGATCTGGAGACCCAGTACTTC.

The chain links TRBV5-4 to TRBJ2-5; D is uncertain. The CDR3 consists of 12 residues. In germline, CDR1 is SGHNT, CDR2 YYREEE (reference sequence). Trimming cost V 3 bases and J 4 bases, with 7 bases left between them. DNA of the CDR3: TGTGCCAGCAGCTCTTTGAGAGAGACCCAGTACTTC. This gives the protein CASSSLRETQYF.

This clone was observed a few times. The rearrangement links TRBV6-6 to TRBJ2-3; a possible D gene is TRBD2 (6 bases). This CDR3 contains 14 residues. CDR1 and CDR2 (germline): MNHNY, SVGAGI (reference sequence). Trimming left V 6 bases short and J 5 bases short, with 15 bases between. The CDR3 nucleotides read TGTGCCAGCAGGACGGACGGGGGAGGAGATACGCAGTATTTT. It yields the protein CASRTDGGGDTQYF.

A few counts support this clone. The V gene is TRBV30, the J gene TRBJ2-1, with TRBD2 matching 9 bases. After removal of 0 bases from V and 7 bases from J, the junction contained 1 base not matched to a gene. CDR1 is GTSNPN and CDR2 is SVGIG in the germline V gene (reference sequence). CDR3 length equals 13 residues. The CDR3 here is CAWSVTSGNEQFF. The CDR3, as DNA: TGTGCCTGGAGTGTAACTAGCGGGAATGAGCAGTTCTTC.

In this sample, this clone turned up many times. The V call is TRBV30, the J call TRBJ2-3; possible D gene TRBD1, 6 bases. The CDR3 length is 15 residues. From germline, CDR1 is GTSNPN and CDR2 SVGIG (reference sequence). V lost 2 bases to trimming and J lost 0 bases, with 12 bases between them. This chain's CDR3 is CAWSKGTPSTDTQYF. CDR3 nucleotides: TGTGCCTGGAGTAAAGGGACACCTAGCACAGATACGCAGTATTTT.

This clone was detected only once. CDR3 nucleotide sequence: TGCAGCGTTGAGAAAATGAGCACCGGGGAGCTGTTTTTT. It yields the protein CSVEKMSTGELFF. This chain links TRBV29-1 with TRBJ2-2; no definite D call. CDR3 size: 13 residues. V was clipped by 3 bases and J by 4 bases, with 9 bases between them. CDR1 and CDR2 (germline): SQVTM, ANQGSEA.

Worth noting for this clone: At one of its ends the junction is not consistent with the germline gene, which may arise from a read error. The rearrangement joins TRBV5-1 to TRBJ2-7; D not resolved. The CDR3 totals 14 residues. The V gene's germline CDR1 is SGHRS and CDR2 YFSETQ. The CDR3 sequence: CASRLDANSPEQYF. The CDR3 bases are TGCGCCAGCAGATTGGATGCGAATTCCCCCGAGCAGTACTTC. The variable domain in full, with the rest retrieved from reference TRBV5-1 and TRBJ2-7, is KAGVTQTPRYLIKTRGQQVTLSCSPISGHRSVSWYQQTPGQGLQFLFEYFSETQRNKGNFPGRFSGRQFSNSRSEMNVSTLELGDSALYLCASRLDANSPEQYFGPGTRLTVT.

The chain joins TRBV5-6 to TRBJ2-3; the match to TRBD2 covers 7 bases. V was pared by 0 bases and J by 7 bases, with 5 bases of the junction left unmatched. This CDR3 spans 14 amino acids. CDR1 and CDR2 (germline): SGHDT, YYEEEE. For the CDR3, the DNA is TGTGCCAGCAGCTTGGTGTACGGGGGGAATACGCAGTATTTT. Translating gives CASSLVYGGNTQYF.

This clone was counted ten times or more. The chain employs TRBV5-1 and TRBJ2-5, with no clear D. The CDR3 runs 12 residues. Germline V gene data show CDR1 as SGHRS and CDR2 as YFSETQ. Trimming pared 1 base from V and 3 bases from J, leaving 4 bases between. The CDR3 sequence is CASSLSEETQYF. The CDR3 DNA is TGCGCCAGCAGCTTGTCAGAAGAGACCCAGTACTTC.

The rearrangement uses TRBV5-6 and TRBJ2-5; 7 bases line up with TRBD1. This CDR3 spans 14 amino acids. Unmatched junction bases numbered 8, after V lost 4 bases and J lost 5 bases. Germline CDR1 and CDR2: SGHDT and YYEEEE. The CDR3 sequence is CASSRQGSGETQYF. The CDR3 region has the DNA TGTGCCAGCAGCCGACAGGGAAGTGGCGAGACCCAGTACTTC.

The J gene is TRBJ1-2, the V gene TRBV5-8; 8 bases fit TRBD1. Per germline, CDR1 SGHTS and CDR2 YDEGEE. V shed 5 bases, J shed 4 bases, and the junction held 7 bases outside the gene matches. This CDR3 contains 14 residues. The CDR3 bases are TGTGCCAGCAGACCCCGGACAGGGACCTATGGCTACACCTTC. Translating it yields CASRPRTGTYGYTF.

The chain uses TRBV13 and TRBJ2-1; 7 nucleotides line up with TRBD2. The CDR3 runs 17 residues. CDR1 PRHDT and CDR2 FYEKMQ come from the germline V gene (reference sequence). The V segment lost 4 bases and the J segment 3 bases; nucleotides outside the gene matches: 12. For the CDR3, the DNA is TGTGCCAGCAGCTATGAGAGGGAAGCGGGAAGCTACAATGAGCAGTTCTTC. It specifies CASSYEREAGSYNEQFF.

This clone was found a few times. The chain couples TRBV7-2 to TRBJ2-5, with D maybe TRBD2 (6 bases). Germline lookup yields CDR1 SGHTA and CDR2 FQGNSA. Deletions cut 7 bases from V and 4 bases from J, with 13 bases between. The CDR3 extends over 13 amino acids. The CDR3: CASNLAGRETQYF. The DNA for the CDR3 is TGTGCCAGCAACCTGGCGGGAAGAGAGACCCAGTACTTC.

The table lists this clone with a few counts. J is TRBJ1-2 and V is TRBV7-8; possibly TRBD1 for D (6 bases). CDR1 SGHVS and CDR2 FQNEAQ come from the germline V gene. The CDR3 is made up of 13 amino acids. The CDR3 DNA is TGTGCTTGGGGGGGGGCTGGCGGCTATGGCTACACCTTC. Protein sequence: CAWGGAGGYGYTF.

J is TRBJ2-3 and V is TRBV4-2; 8 bases are a match to TRBD2. Trimming cost V 0 bases and J 0 bases; bases outside gene matches: 11. The germline CDR1 and CDR2 sequences are LGHNA and YNFKEQ. CDR3 size: 19 residues. In nucleotides, the CDR3 is TGTGCCAGCAGCCAAGATTTTGCGGGAGGTCTCTCTAGCACAGATACGCAGTATTTT. Translated: CASSQDFAGGLSSTDTQYF.

The chain links TRBV6-1 to TRBJ2-3, with D hard to call. The CDR3 totals 11 residues. The germline CDR1 and CDR2 sequences are MNHNS and SASEGT. The ends were cut back, 8 bases at V and 6 bases at J, with 9 bases in the middle. This CDR3 is CASAVGDTQYF. The CDR3 nucleotides read TGTGCCAGCGCTGTGGGCGATACGCAGTATTTT.

The genes are TRBV27 and TRBJ1-1; D call uncertain. The CDR3 consists of 12 residues. Trimming pared 0 bases from V and 9 bases from J, leaving 8 bases between. Germline V gene data show CDR1 as MNHEY and CDR2 as SMNVEV (reference sequence). The CDR3 here is CASSLSPRKAFF. CDR3 coding DNA: TGTGCCAGCAGTTTATCGCCGAGGAAAGCTTTCTTT.

The rearrangement joins TRBV5-1 to TRBJ1-5, with D tentatively TRBD1 (5 bases). Trimming removed 0 bases at V and 3 bases at J, with 10 bases between. The CDR3 is made up of 15 amino acids. The V gene's germline CDR1 is SGHRS and CDR2 YFSETQ. DNA for the CDR3: TGCGCCAGCAGCTTGGATGGGGGGTTCAATCAGCCCCAGCATTTT. Amino acids: CASSLDGGFNQPQHF. The full variable domain, in which reference TRBV5-1 and TRBJ1-5 provide the parts outside the CDR3, is KAGVTQTPRYLIKTRGQQVTLSCSPISGHRSVSWYQQTPGQGLQFLFEYFSETQRNKGNFPGRFSGRQFSNSRSEMNVSTLELGDSALYLCASSLDGGFNQPQHFGDGTRLSIL.

The V and J genes are TRBV11-3 and TRBJ2-2; D is possibly TRBD1 (6 bases). The germline V gene encodes CDR1 SGHNT and CDR2 YENEEA. The germline V and J ends were trimmed by 6 bases and 3 bases, with 11 bases remaining between them. There are 14 residues in the CDR3. CDR3 amino acids: CASRLTGYTGELFF. CDR3 nucleotides: TGTGCCAGCAGGTTAACAGGGTACACCGGGGAGCTGTTTTTT.

V usage is TRBV7-3 and J usage is TRBJ2-5, with D uncertain. The V end lost 4 bases, the J end lost 1 base, and 13 bases lay between the germline ends. Germline V lookup: CDR1 SGHTA, CDR2 FQGTGA. This CDR3 has 15 residues. CDR3 region: CASSSLVGVQETQYF. The CDR3 DNA reads as TGTGCCAGCAGCTCCCTCGTGGGCGTCCAAGAGACCCAGTACTTC.

This chain connects TRBV2 to TRBJ1-1, with a weak D call TRBD1 (6 bases). Germline V gene data show CDR1 as SNHLY and CDR2 as FYNNEI. V dropped 6 bases and J dropped 10 bases, with 15 bases sitting between them. The CDR3 runs to 12 residues. The CDR3 loop is CASSSGEGGAFF. The CDR3 nucleotides read TGTGCCAGCAGCTCAGGGGAAGGCGGAGCTTTCTTT. The whole variable domain, remainder taken from reference TRBV2 and TRBJ1-1, is EPEVTQTPSHQVTQMGQEVILRCVPISNHLYFYWYRQILGQKVEFLVSFYNNEISEKSEIFDDQFSVERPDGSNFTLKIRSTKLEDSAMYFCASSSGEGGAFFGQGTRLTVV.